The rows below give T cell receptor beta chains drawn from one sample of a study of T-cell memory formation after mild COVID-19. TCRdb reprocessed the 5' RACE reads with MiXCR, giving one entry per CDR3 protein. The table records about 57,000 distinct CDR3 sequences, about 12% of them present only once. The sequenced material came from PBMCs or a T cell subset sorted from them (not recorded which). These receptors all come from a young man who had mild COVID-19 (a few samples of this study predate the infection). Cell type and time point are not known. CDR3s include the opening cysteine and the closing phenylalanine or tryptophan. The order of the fields is clone size, V gene, J gene, CDR3 length, D gene, CDR3 DNA, CDR3 protein. The D gene is left open where the match is weak. Only part of the rows carry a size: once, few, many, or a class if the clone is expanded.

once,TRBV20-1,TRBJ2-7,14,TRBD2,TGCAGTGCTAGACCAGCGGGGGGTCACTACGAGCAGTACTTC,CSARPAGGHYEQYF
many,TRBV4-1,TRBJ2-1,16,TRBD1,TGCGCCAGTAGGGACAGGGTTTATGGGGTATACAATGAGCAGTTCTTC,CASRDRVYGVYNEQFF
-,TRBV2,TRBJ2-7,13,-,TGTGCCAGCCGCATAGACAGTTACTACGAGCAGTACTTC,CASRIDSYYEQYF
few,TRBV29-1,TRBJ1-5,12,-,TGCAGCGTGACAGGAGACAATCAGCCCCAGCATTTT,CSVTGDNQPQHF
few,TRBV20-1,TRBJ2-3,16,-,TGCAGCGCAAGACCGGGCCCGCTAGTTGGTACAGATACGCAGTATTTT,CSARPGPLVGTDTQYF
-,TRBV5-6,TRBJ2-1,13,-,TGTGCCAGCAGCTTGGGGAGGCGGAATGAGCAGTTCTTC,CASSLGRRNEQFF
few,TRBV28,TRBJ2-1,18,-,TGTGCCAGCAATACCGCCTCCGGGACTCAAGCCTTTAACAATGAGCAGTTCTTC,CASNTASGTQAFNNEQFF
-,TRBV29-1,TRBJ1-1,13,TRBD1,TGCAGCGTTTCCCGGGACAGGGGCGCTGAAGCTTTCTTT,CSVSRDRGAEAFF
few,TRBV7-8,TRBJ2-5,16,-,TGTGCCAGCAGCCGCCACCTAGACAGTTTACAAGAGACCCAGTACTTC,CASSRHLDSLQETQYF
-,TRBV5-6,TRBJ2-1,14,-,TGTGCCAGCAGCCCCTCCTTCCTCTACAATGAGCAGTTCTTC,CASSPSFLYNEQFF
many,TRBV10-1,TRBJ2-2,13,-,TGCGCCAGCCAAGACTTGAACACCGGGGAGCTGTTTTTT,CASQDLNTGELFF
-,TRBV29-1,TRBJ2-1,13,-,TGCAGCGTTCGGGCAGGGTCGAGCTATGAGCAGTTCTTC,CSVRAGSSYEQFF
many,TRBV5-1,TRBJ2-5,14,-,TGCGCCAGCAGCTTGGTGGGGCCGGGGGAGACCCAGTACTTC,CASSLVGPGETQYF
-,TRBV18,TRBJ2-7,15,TRBD2,TGTGCCAGCTCACCCGCCGGGACTACCTCCTACGAGCAGTACTTC,CASSPAGTTSYEQYF
many,TRBV11-1,TRBJ2-7,16,TRBD1,TGTGCCAGCAGCTTAGAAACAGGGGCCTTTCCCTACGAGCAGTACTTC,CASSLETGAFPYEQYF
few,TRBV29-1,TRBJ2-1,13,TRBD2,TGCAGCGTGGCTACTAGCGGGGGGGGTGAGCAGTTCTTC,CSVATSGGGEQFF
-,TRBV7-9,TRBJ1-4,13,-,TGTGCCAGCAGCCCCGGGGTGGGTGAAAAACTGTTTTTT,CASSPGVGEKLFF
many,TRBV11-2,TRBJ2-3,15,TRBD1,TGTGCCAGCAGCCCATGGACAGGAAGCACAGATACGCAGTATTTT,CASSPWTGSTDTQYF
many,TRBV5-1,TRBJ2-7,15,-,TGCGCCAGCAGCTTCGATCAGGGGGGAGGCTACGAGCAGTACTTC,CASSFDQGGGYEQYF
-,TRBV28,TRBJ2-1,15,TRBD2,TGTGCCAGCAGTTTATGGACTAGCGGCCACAATGAGCAGTTCTTC,CASSLWTSGHNEQFF
few,TRBV7-9,TRBJ2-3,16,TRBD1,TGTGCCAGCAGCTTAGCACCGACAGGGATTATGGATACGCAGTATTTT,CASSLAPTGIMDTQYF
few,TRBV5-4,TRBJ1-2,15,-,TGTGCCAGCAGCCTGGGGGGGAGCAGGAACTATGGCTACACCTTC,CASSLGGSRNYGYTF
few,TRBV4-3,TRBJ1-2,12,-,TGCGCCAGCAGCCGGGGCCGTGAGGGCTACACCTTC,CASSRGREGYTF
many,TRBV24-1,TRBJ2-1,14,-,TGTGCCACCAGTGCCGGACTGCCGAACAATGAGCAGTTCTTC,CATSAGLPNNEQFF
-,TRBV4-3,TRBJ2-3,17,TRBD2,TGCGCCAGCAGCCAAGATGAGATTAGCGGGGAGGCAGATACGCAGTATTTT,CASSQDEISGEADTQYF
-,TRBV5-1,TRBJ2-2,19,-,TGCGCCAGCACCTCCGGACAAGACAGTTATAACGCGAACACCGGGGAGCTGTTTTTT,CASTSGQDSYNANTGELFF
many,TRBV5-1,TRBJ2-3,14,-,TGCGCCAGCAGCTTGCAACCTAGCACAGATACGCAGTATTTT,CASSLQPSTDTQYF
-,TRBV5-1,TRBJ1-2,11,-,TGCGCCAGCGGCGAGGACTATGGCTACACCTTC,CASGEDYGYTF
few,TRBV5-5,TRBJ1-5,15,TRBD1,TGTGCCAGCAGCTGGACAGGGGATCGCAATCAGCCCCAGCATTTT,CASSWTGDRNQPQHF
few,TRBV20-1,TRBJ1-6,14,-,TGCAGTGCCTTCGGAACAGGGCTTAATTCACCCCTCCACTTT,CSAFGTGLNSPLHF
few,TRBV4-3,TRBJ2-3,16,-,TGCGCCAGCAGCCAACTCCGGGACACCGGCACAGATACGCAGTATTTT,CASSQLRDTGTDTQYF
once,TRBV6-5,TRBJ2-1,14,-,TGTGCCAGCAGTTACTCGAGACATGACAATGAGCAGTTCTTC,CASSYSRHDNEQFF
few,TRBV4-3,TRBJ2-3,18,TRBD2,TGCGCCAGCAGCCAAGATGGGAGGGTAGCGGCCTCCACAGATACGCAGTATTTT,CASSQDGRVAASTDTQYF
few,TRBV20-1,TRBJ1-4,14,TRBD1,TGCAGTGCGCCCGGGGGACAGTCTAATGAAAAACTGTTTTTT,CSAPGGQSNEKLFF
many,TRBV27,TRBJ2-1,14,-,TGTGCCACCGGGGTCATATCCAGTCGCAATGAGCAGTTCTTC,CATGVISSRNEQFF
many,TRBV20-1,TRBJ1-6,13,-,TGCAGTGCTAGGCCGCAGAATAATTCACCCCTCCACTTT,CSARPQNNSPLHF
-,TRBV5-4,TRBJ1-1,16,-,TGTGCCAGCAGCTTGGGCGGGAGCCCACCCGGGAAGGAAGCTTTCTTT,CASSLGGSPPGKEAFF